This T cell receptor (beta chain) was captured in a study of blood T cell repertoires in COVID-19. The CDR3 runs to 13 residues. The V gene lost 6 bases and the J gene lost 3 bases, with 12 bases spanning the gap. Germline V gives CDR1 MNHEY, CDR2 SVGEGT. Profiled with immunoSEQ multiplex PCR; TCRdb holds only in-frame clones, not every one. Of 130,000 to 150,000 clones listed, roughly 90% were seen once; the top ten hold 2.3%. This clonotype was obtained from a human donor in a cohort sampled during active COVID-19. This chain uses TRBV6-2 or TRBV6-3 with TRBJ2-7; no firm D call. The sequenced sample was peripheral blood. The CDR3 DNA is TGTGCCAGCAGCCCCGACGGGTTCTACGAGCAGTACTTC. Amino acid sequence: CASSPDGFYEQYF.